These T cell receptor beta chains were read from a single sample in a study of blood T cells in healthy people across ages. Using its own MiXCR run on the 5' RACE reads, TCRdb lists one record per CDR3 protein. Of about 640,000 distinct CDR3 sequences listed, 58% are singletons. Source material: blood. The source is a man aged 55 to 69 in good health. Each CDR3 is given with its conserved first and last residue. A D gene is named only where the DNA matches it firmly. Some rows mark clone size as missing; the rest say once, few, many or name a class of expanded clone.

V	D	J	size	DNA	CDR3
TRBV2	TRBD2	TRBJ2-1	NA	TGTGCCAGCAATATGGTAGCGGGGAGCTCGGAGCAGTTCTTC	CASNMVAGSSEQFF
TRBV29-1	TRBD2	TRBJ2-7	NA	TGCAGCGTTGAAGATCCCGCGGGGGAATCTTGCAATGAGCAGTACTTC	CSVEDPAGESCNEQYF
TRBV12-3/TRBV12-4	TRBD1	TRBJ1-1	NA	TGTGCCAGCAGAAGAATGGGACAGGGGATGACTGAAGCTTTCTTT	CASRRMGQGMTEAFF
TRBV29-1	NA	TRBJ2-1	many	TGCAGCGTGGGATCTAGCGCCGAGCAGTTCTTC	CSVGSSAEQFF
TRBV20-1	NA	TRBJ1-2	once	TGCAGTGCTAGAGATCGTCGGGGCTCCTATGGCTACACCTTC	CSARDRRGSYGYTF
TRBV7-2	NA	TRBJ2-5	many	TGTGCCAGCAGTGGGGGGGCACAAGAGACCCAGTACTTC	CASSGGAQETQYF
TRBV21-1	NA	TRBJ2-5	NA	TGTGTCAGCAGCAAACGGGGCGAGATCCAAGAGACCCAGTACTTC	CVSSKRGEIQETQYF
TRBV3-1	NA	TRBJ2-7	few	TGTGCCAGCAGCCCCCGACTAGGATCGACGGACGAGCAGTACTTC	CASSPRLGSTDEQYF
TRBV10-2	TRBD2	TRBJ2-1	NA	TGCGCCAGCAGTGAGTCGGGACTAGCGGGGGGACCGTTCTTC	CASSESGLAGGPFF
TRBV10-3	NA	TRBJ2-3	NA	TGTGCCATCAGTGAGTCGTGGTGGGATACGCAGTATTTT	CAISESWWDTQYF
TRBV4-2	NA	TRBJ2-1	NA	TGTGCCAGCAGCCAAGAAGTTGCGGAGCAGTTCTTC	CASSQEVAEQFF
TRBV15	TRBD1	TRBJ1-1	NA	TGTGCCACCAGCGAACCGGGACAGGGGCTGTCTGAAGCTTTCTTT	CATSEPGQGLSEAFF
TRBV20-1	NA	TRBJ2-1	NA	TGCAGTGTAAAAGGGACAGGGATGGGCGGGGGGTACAATGAGCAGTTCTTC	CSVKGTGMGGGYNEQFF
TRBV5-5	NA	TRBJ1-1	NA	TGTGCCAGCAGCTTTCAGAGGGGCGCGAGCACTGAAGCTTTTTTT	CASSFQRGASTEAFF
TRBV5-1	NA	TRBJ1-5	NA	TGCGCCAGCAGCTTGGAGCCAAATCAGCCCCAGCATTTT	CASSLEPNQPQHF
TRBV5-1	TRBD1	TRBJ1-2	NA	TGCGCCAGCAGCCCCGGGACAGCGTCGGGGGGTTACGATGGCTACACCTTC	CASSPGTASGGYDGYTF
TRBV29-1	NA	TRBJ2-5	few	TGCAGCGGACAGCAAGAGACCCAGTACTTC	CSGQQETQYF
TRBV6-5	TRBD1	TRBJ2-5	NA	TGTGCCAGCAGACAAGGGACAGGGCTACCCCAAGAGACCCAGTACTTC	CASRQGTGLPQETQYF
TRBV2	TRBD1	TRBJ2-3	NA	TGTGCCAGCAGAGCACAGGGGATGAGGACAGATACGCAGTATTTT	CASRAQGMRTDTQYF
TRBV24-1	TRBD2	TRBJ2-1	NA	TGTGCCACCAGTGACCGACTAGCGGGGGAGAATGAGCAGTTCTTC	CATSDRLAGENEQFF
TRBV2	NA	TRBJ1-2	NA	TGTGCCACCAAACTTACAGGGCTCTCTGGCTACACCTTC	CATKLTGLSGYTF
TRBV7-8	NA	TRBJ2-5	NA	TGTGCCAGCAGCGGACGACTGGCCCACAATGAGCAGTACTTC	CASSGRLAHNEQYF
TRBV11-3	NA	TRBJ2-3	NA	TGTGCCAGCAGCCTGCCCCCGGCAGATACGCAGTATTTT	CASSLPPADTQYF
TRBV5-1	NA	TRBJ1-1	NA	TGCGCCAGCAGATCAGGGGCGGGTGAAGCTTTCTTT	CASRSGAGEAFF
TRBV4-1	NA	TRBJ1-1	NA	TGCGCCAGCAGCCGGGGACCGATGAACACTGAAGCTTTCTTT	CASSRGPMNTEAFF
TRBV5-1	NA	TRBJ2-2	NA	TGCGCCAGCAGCTTAGGACAGACTAACACCGGGGAGCTGTTTTTT	CASSLGQTNTGELFF
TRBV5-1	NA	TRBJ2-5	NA	TGCGCCAGCAGCGACCGGGACTTAGGGGGAGAGACCCAGTACTTC	CASSDRDLGGETQYF
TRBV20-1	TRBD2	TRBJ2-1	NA	TGCAGTGCCGCCACAGGGACTAGCGGAGACAATGAGCAGTTCTTC	CSAATGTSGDNEQFF
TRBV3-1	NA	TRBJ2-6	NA	TGTGCCAGCAGCCAAGAGTACTCTGGGGCCAACGTCCTGACTTTC	CASSQEYSGANVLTF
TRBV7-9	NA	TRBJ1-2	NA	TGTGCCAGCAGCCTACTCGGCTCCGCGCCTGGCTACACCTTC	CASSLLGSAPGYTF
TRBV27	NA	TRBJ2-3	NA	TGTGCCAGCAGTCCATTTATTGGGGGAAGCACAGATACGCAGTATTTT	CASSPFIGGSTDTQYF
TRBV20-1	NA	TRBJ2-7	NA	TGCAGTGCTAGAGTCATGAGGACAGAGCAGTACTTC	CSARVMRTEQYF
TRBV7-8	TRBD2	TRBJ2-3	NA	TGTGCCAGCAGCTTAGTCGGGGGGTGGGATACGCAGTATTTT	CASSLVGGWDTQYF
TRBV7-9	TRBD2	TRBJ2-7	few	TGTGCCAGCAATCCTAGCGGGGGCTCCTACGAGCAGTACTTC	CASNPSGGSYEQYF
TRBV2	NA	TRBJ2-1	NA	TGTGCCAGCAGTGCCGCCAGGGGTTGGAATGAGCAGTTCTTC	CASSAARGWNEQFF
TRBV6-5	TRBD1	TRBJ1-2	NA	TGTGCCAGCAGTTACTCCACGCAGGGGGCCTATGGCTACACCTTC	CASSYSTQGAYGYTF